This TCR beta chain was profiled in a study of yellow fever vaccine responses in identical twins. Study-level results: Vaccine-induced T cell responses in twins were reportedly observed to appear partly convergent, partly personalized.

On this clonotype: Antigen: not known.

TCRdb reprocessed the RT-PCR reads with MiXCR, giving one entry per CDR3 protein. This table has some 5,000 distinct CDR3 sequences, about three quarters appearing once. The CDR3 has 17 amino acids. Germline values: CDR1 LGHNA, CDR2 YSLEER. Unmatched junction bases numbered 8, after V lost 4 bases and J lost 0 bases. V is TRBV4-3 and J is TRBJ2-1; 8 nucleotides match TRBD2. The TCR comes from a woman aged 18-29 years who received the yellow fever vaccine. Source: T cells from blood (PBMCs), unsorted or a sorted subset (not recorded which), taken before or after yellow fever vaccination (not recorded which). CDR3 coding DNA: TGCGCCAGCAGCCCCGGACTAGCTGAACGCTCCTACAATGAGCAGTTCTTC. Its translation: CASSPGLAERSYNEQFF.